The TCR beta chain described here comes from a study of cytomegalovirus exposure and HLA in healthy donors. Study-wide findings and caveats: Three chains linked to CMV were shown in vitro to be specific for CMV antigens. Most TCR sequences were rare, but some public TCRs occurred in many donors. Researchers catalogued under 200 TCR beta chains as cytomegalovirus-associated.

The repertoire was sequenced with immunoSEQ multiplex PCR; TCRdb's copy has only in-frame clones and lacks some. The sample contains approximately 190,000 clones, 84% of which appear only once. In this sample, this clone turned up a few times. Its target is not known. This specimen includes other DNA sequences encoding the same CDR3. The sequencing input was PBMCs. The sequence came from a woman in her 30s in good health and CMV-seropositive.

In nucleotides, the CDR3 is TGTGCCAGCAGTCCGGGAGGCTACGAGCAGTACTTC. Its protein product is CASSPGGYEQYF. V usage is TRBV7-9 and J usage is TRBJ2-7; 7 nucleotides align to TRBD2. Germline-derived CDR1 and CDR2 are SEHNR and FQNEAQ (reference sequence). Trimming removed 6 bases from V and 3 bases from J; junction bases left unmatched: 2. CDR3 length: 12 residues. Variable domain in full (rest from reference TRBV7-9 and TRBJ2-7): DTGVSQNPRHKITKRGQNVTFRCDPISEHNRLYWYRQTLGQGPEFLTYFQNEAQLEKSRLLSDRFSAERPKGSFSTLEIQRTEQGDSAMYLCASSPGGYEQYFGPGTRLTVT.